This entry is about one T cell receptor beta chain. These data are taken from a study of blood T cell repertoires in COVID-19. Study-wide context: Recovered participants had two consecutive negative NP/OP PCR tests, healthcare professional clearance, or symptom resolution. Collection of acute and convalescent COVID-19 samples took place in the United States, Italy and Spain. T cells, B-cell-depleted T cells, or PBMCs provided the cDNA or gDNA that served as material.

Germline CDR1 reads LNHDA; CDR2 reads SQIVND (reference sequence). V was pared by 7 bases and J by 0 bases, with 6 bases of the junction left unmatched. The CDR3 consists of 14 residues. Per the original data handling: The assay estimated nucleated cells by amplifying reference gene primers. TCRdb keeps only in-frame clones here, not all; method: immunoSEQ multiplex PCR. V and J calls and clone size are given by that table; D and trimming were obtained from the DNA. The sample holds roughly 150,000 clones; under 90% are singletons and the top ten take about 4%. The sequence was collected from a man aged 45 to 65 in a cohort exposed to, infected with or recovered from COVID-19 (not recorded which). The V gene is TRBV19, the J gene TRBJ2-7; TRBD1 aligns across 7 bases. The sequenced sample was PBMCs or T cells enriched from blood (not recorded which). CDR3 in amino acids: CASKPGQSSYEQYF. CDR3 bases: TGTGCCAGTAAGCCGGGACAGAGCTCCTACGAGCAGTACTTC.